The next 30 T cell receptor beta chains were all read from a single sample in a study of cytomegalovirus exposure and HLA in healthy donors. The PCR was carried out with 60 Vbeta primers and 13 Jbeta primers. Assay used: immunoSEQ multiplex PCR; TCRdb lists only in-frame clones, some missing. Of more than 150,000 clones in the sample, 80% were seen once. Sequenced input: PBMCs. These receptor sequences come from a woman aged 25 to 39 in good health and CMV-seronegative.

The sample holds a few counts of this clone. As DNA, the CDR3 is TGTGCCAGCAGTTTAGGGGGGAGGACTGAAGCTTTCTTT. It yields the protein CASSLGGRTEAFF. The chain combines TRBV28 with TRBJ1-1, with a tentative D call TRBD1 (5 bases). Trimming stripped 2 bases from V and 5 bases from J, with 9 bases between. This CDR3 is built from 13 residues. Germline V gene data show CDR1 as MDHEN and CDR2 as SYDVKM.

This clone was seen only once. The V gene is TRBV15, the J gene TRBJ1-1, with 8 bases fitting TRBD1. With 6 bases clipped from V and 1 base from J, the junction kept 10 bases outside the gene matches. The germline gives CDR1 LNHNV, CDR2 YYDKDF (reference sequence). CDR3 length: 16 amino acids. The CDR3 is CATRTTDRGANTEAFF. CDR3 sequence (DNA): TGTGCCACCAGGACAACCGACAGGGGAGCGAACACTGAAGCTTTCTTT.

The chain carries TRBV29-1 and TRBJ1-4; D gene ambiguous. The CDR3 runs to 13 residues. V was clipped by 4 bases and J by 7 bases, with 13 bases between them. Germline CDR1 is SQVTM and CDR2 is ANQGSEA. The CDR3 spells CSVVHLDSEKLFF. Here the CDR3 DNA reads TGCAGCGTTGTACACCTGGACTCTGAAAAACTGTTTTTT.

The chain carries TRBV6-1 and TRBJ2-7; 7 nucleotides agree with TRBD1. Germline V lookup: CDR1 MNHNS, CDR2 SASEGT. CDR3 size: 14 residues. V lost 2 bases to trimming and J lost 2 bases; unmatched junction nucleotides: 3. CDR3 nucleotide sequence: TGTGCCAGCAGTGAACGGGACAGTCCCTACGAGCAGTACTTC. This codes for CASSERDSPYEQYF.

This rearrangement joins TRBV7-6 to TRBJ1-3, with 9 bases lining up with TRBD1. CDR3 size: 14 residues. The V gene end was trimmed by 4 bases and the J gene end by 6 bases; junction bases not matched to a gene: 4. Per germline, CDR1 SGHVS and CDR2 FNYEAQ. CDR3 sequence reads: CASSSGTGLNTIYF. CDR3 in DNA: TGTGCCAGCAGCTCCGGGACAGGGCTAAACACCATATATTTT.

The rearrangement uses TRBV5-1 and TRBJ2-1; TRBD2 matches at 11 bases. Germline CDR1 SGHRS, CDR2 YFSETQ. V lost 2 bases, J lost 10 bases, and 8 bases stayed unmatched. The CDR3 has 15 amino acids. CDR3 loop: CASSFSSGGVGEQFF. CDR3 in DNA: TGCGCCAGCAGCTTTAGTAGCGGGGGGGTCGGGGAGCAGTTCTTC.

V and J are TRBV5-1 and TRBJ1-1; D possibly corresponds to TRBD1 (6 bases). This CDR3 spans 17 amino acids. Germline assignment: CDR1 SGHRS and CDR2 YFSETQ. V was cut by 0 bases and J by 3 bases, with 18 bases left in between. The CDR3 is CASSLASQGASYTEAFF. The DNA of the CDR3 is TGCGCCAGCAGCTTGGCCTCACAGGGAGCCTCCTACACTGAAGCTTTCTTT.

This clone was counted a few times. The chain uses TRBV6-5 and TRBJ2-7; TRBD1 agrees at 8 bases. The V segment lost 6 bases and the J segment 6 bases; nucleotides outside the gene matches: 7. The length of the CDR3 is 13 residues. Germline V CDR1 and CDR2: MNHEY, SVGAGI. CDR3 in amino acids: CASSSQGVGEQYF. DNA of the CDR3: TGTGCCAGCAGCTCACAGGGGGTCGGCGAGCAGTACTTC.

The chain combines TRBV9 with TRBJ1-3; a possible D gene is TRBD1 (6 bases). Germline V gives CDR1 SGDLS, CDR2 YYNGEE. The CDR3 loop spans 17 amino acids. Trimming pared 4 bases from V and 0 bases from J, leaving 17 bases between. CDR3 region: CASSPRTERLSGNTIYF. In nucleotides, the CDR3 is TGTGCCAGCAGCCCGCGGACAGAGAGACTCTCTGGAAACACCATATATTTT.

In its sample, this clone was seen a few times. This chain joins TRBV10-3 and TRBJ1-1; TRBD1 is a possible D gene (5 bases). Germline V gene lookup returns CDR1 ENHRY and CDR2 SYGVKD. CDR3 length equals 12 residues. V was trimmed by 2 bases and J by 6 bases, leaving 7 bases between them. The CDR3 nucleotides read TGTGCCATCAGTGAGACAGGTCCTGAAGCTTTCTTT. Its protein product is CAISETGPEAFF.

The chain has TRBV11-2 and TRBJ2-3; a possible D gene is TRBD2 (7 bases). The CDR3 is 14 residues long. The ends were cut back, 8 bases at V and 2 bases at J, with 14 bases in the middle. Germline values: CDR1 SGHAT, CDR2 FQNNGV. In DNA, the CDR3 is TGTGCCAGCTTCGGGGGGCGCTCCACAGATACGCAGTATTTT. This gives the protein CASFGGRSTDTQYF.

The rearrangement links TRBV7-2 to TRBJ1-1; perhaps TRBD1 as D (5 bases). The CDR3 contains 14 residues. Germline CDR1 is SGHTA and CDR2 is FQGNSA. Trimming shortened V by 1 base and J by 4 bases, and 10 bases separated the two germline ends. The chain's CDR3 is CASSLVGLGTEAFF. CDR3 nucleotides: TGTGCCAGCAGCTTAGTGGGGCTGGGCACTGAAGCTTTCTTT.

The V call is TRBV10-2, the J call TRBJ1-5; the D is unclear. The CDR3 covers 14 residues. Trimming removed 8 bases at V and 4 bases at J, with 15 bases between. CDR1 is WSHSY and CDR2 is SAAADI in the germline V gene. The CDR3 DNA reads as TGCGCCAGCTCGTGGGCTAAAGAGAATCAGCCCCAGCATTTT. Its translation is CASSWAKENQPQHF.

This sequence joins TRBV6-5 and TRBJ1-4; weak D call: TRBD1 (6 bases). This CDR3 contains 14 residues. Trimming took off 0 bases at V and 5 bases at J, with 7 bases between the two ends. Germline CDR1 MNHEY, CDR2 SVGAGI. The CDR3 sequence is CASSYSTGNEKLFF. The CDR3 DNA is TGTGCCAGCAGTTACTCGACAGGAAATGAAAAACTGTTTTTT.

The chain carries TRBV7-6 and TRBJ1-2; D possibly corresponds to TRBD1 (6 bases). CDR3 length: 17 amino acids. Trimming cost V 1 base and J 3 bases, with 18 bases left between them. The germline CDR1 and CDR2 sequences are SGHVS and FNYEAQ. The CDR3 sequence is CASSLGGGAWQDYGYTF. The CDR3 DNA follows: TGTGCCAGCAGCTTAGGGGGGGGCGCATGGCAGGACTATGGCTACACCTTC.

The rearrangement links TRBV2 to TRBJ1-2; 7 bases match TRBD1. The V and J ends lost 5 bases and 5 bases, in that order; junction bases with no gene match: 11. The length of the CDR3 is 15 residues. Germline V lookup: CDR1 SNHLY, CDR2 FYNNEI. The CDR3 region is CASSRGPAPMYGYTF. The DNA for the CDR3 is TGTGCCAGCAGTAGGGGGCCAGCACCAATGTATGGCTACACCTTC.

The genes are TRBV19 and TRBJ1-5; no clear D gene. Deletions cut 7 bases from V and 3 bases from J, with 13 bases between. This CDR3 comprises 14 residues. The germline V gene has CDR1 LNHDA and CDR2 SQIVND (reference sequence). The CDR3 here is CASNLGRDNQPQHF. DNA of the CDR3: TGTGCCAGTAACCTCGGGAGGGACAATCAGCCCCAGCATTTT. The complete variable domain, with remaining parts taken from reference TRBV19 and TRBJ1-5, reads DGGITQSPKYLFRKEGQNVTLSCEQNLNHDAMYWYRQDPGQGLRLIYYSQIVNDFQKGDIAEGYSVSREKKESFPLTVTSAQKNPTAFYLCASNLGRDNQPQHFGDGTRLSIL.

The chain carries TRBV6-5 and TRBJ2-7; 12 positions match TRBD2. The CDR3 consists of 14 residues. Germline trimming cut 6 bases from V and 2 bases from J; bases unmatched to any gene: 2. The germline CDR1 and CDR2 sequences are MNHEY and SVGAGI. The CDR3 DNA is TGTGCCAGCAGAAGGACTAGCGGGGCCTACGAGCAGTACTTC. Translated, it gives CASRRTSGAYEQYF.

The CDR3 DNA sequence: TGTGCCAGCAGCTTAGTGGGCGGGGGGGTCACGACCCAGTACTTC. Translating gives CASSLVGGGVTTQYF. The rearrangement uses TRBV7-2 and TRBJ2-5; TRBD2 matches at 9 bases. The CDR3 runs 15 residues. Germline V gene sequence: CDR1 SGHTA, CDR2 FQGNSA. The J segment lost 7 bases and the V segment lost 1 base, leaving 7 bases of the junction unmatched.

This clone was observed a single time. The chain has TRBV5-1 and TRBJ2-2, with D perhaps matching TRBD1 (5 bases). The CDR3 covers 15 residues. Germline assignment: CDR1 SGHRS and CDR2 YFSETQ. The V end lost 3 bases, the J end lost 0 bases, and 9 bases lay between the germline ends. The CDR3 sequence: CASSSQGTNTGELFF. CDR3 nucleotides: TGCGCCAGCAGCTCGCAGGGCACGAACACCGGGGAGCTGTTTTTT.

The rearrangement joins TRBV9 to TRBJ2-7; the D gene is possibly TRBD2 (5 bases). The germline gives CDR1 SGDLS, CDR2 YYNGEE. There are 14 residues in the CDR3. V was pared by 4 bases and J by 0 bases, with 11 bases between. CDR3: CASSPIGVSYEQYF. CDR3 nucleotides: TGTGCCAGCAGCCCGATCGGGGTCTCCTACGAGCAGTACTTC.

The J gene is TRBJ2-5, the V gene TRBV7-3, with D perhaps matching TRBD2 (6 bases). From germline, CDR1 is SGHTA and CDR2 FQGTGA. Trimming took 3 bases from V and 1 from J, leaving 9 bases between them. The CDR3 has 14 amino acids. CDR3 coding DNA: TGTGCCAGCAGCTTCGGCGGGGCCCAAGAGACCCAGTACTTC. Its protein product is CASSFGGAQETQYF.

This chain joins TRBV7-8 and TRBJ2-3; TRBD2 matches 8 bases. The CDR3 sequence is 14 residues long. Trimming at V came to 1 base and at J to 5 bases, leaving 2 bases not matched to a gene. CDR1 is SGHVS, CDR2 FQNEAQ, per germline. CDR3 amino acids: CASSLDRGGDTQYF. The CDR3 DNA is TGTGCCAGCAGCTTAGATCGGGGGGGAGATACGCAGTATTTT. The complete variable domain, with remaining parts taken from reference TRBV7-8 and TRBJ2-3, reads GAGVSQSPRYKVAKRGQDVALRCDPISGHVSLFWYQQALGQGPEFLTYFQNEAQLDKSGLPSDRFFAERPEGSVSTLKIQRTQQEDSAVYLCASSLDRGGDTQYFGPGTRLTVL.

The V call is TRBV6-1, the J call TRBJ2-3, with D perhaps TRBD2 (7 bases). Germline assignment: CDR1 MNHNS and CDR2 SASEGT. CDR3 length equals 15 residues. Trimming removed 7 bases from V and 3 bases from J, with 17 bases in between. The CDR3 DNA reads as TGTGCCAGCACCGACGGGGGGCAGAGGACAGATACGCAGTATTTT. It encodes CASTDGGQRTDTQYF.

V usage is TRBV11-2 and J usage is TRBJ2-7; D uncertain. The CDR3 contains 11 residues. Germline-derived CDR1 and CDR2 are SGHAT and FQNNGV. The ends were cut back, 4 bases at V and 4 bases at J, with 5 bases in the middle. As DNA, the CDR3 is TGTGCCAGCAGCTCCAAATACGAGCAGTACTTC. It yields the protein CASSSKYEQYF.

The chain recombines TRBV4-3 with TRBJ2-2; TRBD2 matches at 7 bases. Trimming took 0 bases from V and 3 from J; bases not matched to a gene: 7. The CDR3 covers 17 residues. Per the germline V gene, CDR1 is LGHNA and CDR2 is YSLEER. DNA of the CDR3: TGCGCCAGCAGCCAAGATGTGGCGGGGGTTGACACCGGGGAGCTGTTTTTT. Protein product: CASSQDVAGVDTGELFF.

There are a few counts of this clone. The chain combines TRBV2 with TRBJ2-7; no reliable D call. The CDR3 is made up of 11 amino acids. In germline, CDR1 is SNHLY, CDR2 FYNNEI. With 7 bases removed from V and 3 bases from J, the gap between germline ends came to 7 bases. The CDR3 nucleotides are TGTGCCAGCACCTATTTCTACGAGCAGTACTTC. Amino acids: CASTYFYEQYF.

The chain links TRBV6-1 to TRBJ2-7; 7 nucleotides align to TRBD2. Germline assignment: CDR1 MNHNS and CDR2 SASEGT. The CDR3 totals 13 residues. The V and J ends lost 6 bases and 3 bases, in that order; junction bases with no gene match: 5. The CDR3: CASSFRGGYEQYF. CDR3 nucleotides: TGTGCCAGCAGCTTTCGCGGGGGCTACGAGCAGTACTTC.

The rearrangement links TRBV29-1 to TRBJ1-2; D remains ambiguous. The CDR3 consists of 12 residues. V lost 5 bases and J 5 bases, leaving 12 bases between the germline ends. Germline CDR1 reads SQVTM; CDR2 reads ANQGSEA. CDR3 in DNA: TGCAGCGTTCACACCGGGAGTTATGGCTACACCTTC. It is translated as CSVHTGSYGYTF. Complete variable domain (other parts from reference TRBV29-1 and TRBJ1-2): SAVISQKPSRDICQRGTSLTIQCQVDSQVTMMFWYRQQPGQSLTLIATANQGSEATYESGFVIDKFPISRPNLTFSTLTVSNMSPEDSSIYLCSVHTGSYGYTFGSGTRLTVV.

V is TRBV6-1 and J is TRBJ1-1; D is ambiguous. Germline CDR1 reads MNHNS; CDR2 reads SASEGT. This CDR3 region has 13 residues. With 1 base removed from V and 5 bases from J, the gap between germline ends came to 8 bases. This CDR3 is CASSEVGETEAFF. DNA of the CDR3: TGTGCCAGCAGTGAAGTCGGGGAAACTGAAGCTTTCTTT.